Listed here are 9 T cell receptor beta chains from one sample, sequenced in a study of shared clonotypes between healthy human individuals. The method was immunoSEQ multiplex PCR; TCRdb's version includes in-frame clones alone and lacks a portion of them. The table shows hundreds of thousands of clones, with about 80% occurring only once. The material sequenced was PBMCs. These receptors originate from a woman aged 40 to 50 in good health. Some clones in this sample may be carry-over from other donors' samples.

Of note for this clone: The CDR3 does not close with the conserved phenylalanine or tryptophan, likely indicating a read error. The V and J genes are TRBV10-3 and TRBJ1-6; D perhaps matches TRBD1 (6 bases). Trimming stripped 2 bases from V and 7 bases from J, with 12 bases between. CDR3 length equals 15 residues. Germline CDR1 is ENHRY and CDR2 is SYGVKD. The CDR3, as DNA: TGTGCCATCAGTGAGGGGGGGCCGCAGAATTCACCCCTCCACTAT. Translated, it gives CAISEGGPQNSPLHY.

The V and J genes are TRBV7-2 and TRBJ2-1, with TRBD1 matching 8 bases. CDR1 is SGHTA, CDR2 FQGNSA, per germline. J was trimmed by 8 bases and V by 1 base; bases with no gene match: 7. The CDR3 is 15 amino acids. CDR3 sequence (DNA): TGTGCCAGCAGCTTAGTTGGTCAGGGGGCGGATGAGCAGTTCTTC. Translated: CASSLVGQGADEQFF.

The CDR3 loop reads CSVASGQGLGQPQHF. In DNA, the CDR3 is TGCAGCGTGGCCTCCGGACAGGGCCTGGGTCAGCCCCAGCATTTT. This sequence joins TRBV29-1 and TRBJ1-5; 8 nucleotides line up with TRBD1. Germline-derived CDR1 and CDR2 are SQVTM and ANQGSEA. The CDR3 has 15 residues. The ends lost 6 bases at V and 6 bases at J; junction bases unmatched: 13.

This clone was detected a few times. The CDR3 here is CASSNGQMNTEAFF. CDR3 in DNA: TGTGCCAGCAGTAATGGACAGATGAACACTGAAGCTTTCTTT. This chain connects TRBV5-5 to TRBJ1-1; a weak D match, TRBD1 (6 bases). Per germline, CDR1 SGHKS and CDR2 YYEKEE (reference sequence). Trimming removed 5 bases at V and 0 bases at J, with 11 bases between. The CDR3 is 14 amino acids.

V usage is TRBV30 and J usage is TRBJ2-1; D gene uncertain. Trimming removed 4 bases at V and 2 bases at J, with 9 bases between. The CDR3 totals 13 residues. Germline lookup yields CDR1 GTSNPN and CDR2 SVGIG (reference sequence). The CDR3 sequence is CAWKTSTYNEQFF. The CDR3 nucleotides read TGTGCCTGGAAAACCAGCACCTACAATGAGCAGTTCTTC.

CDR3 in amino acids: CASSASTPEQYF. The CDR3 DNA reads as TGTGCCAGCAGCGCCTCCACCCCCGAGCAGTACTTC. The J gene is TRBJ2-7, the V gene TRBV9; D not certain. This CDR3 is 12 amino acids long. CDR1 and CDR2 from the germline V gene are SGDLS and YYNGEE. V was trimmed by 3 bases and J by 6 bases, leaving 10 bases between them.

The sample holds one count of this clone. The J gene is TRBJ2-7, the V gene TRBV18, with 12 nucleotides matching TRBD2. CDR1 is KGHSH and CDR2 is LQKENI in the germline V gene. V lost 1 base and J lost 2; bases outside the gene matches: 12. This CDR3 spans 19 amino acids. The CDR3 here is CASSPRRASGRDRAYEQYF. The CDR3 coding sequence is TGTGCCAGCTCACCACGTCGGGCTAGCGGGAGGGACCGAGCCTACGAGCAGTACTTC.

The chain combines TRBV10-3 with TRBJ1-3, with D hard to call. CDR3 length equals 14 residues. The germline V and J ends were trimmed by 6 bases and 0 bases, with 9 bases remaining between them. CDR1 and CDR2 (germline): ENHRY, SYGVKD. DNA for the CDR3: TGTGCCATCAGATCAGGTACCTCTGGAAACACCATATATTTT. Its translation: CAIRSGTSGNTIYF.

The J gene is TRBJ2-1, the V gene TRBV5-1; 8 bases line up with TRBD1. This CDR3 is built from 16 residues. Germline lookup yields CDR1 SGHRS and CDR2 YFSETQ. V shed 0 bases and J 4 bases; nucleotides not matched to a gene: 6. The CDR3 sequence is CASSLAGGIEYNEQFF. As DNA, the CDR3 is TGCGCCAGCAGCTTGGCAGGGGGCATCGAATACAATGAGCAGTTCTTC. The variable domain in full, completed from reference TRBV5-1 and TRBJ2-1, reads KAGVTQTPRYLIKTRGQQVTLSCSPISGHRSVSWYQQTPGQGLQFLFEYFSETQRNKGNFPGRFSGRQFSNSRSEMNVSTLELGDSALYLCASSLAGGIEYNEQFFGPGTRLTVL.